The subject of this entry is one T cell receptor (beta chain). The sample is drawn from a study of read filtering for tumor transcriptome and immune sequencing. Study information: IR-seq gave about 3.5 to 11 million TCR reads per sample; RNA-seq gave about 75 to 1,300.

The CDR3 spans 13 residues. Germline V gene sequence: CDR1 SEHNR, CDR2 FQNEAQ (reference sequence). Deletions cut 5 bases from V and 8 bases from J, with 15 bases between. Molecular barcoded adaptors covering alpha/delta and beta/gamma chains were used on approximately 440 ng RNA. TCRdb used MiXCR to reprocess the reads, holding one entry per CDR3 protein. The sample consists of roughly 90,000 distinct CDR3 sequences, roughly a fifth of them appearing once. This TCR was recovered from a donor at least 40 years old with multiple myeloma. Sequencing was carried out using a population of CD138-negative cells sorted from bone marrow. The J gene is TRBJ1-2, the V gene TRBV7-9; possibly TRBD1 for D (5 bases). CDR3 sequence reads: CASSRDGGGGYTF. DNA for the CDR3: TGTGCCAGCAGCCGGGACGGAGGTGGCGGCTACACCTTC.